Below are 14 T cell receptor beta chains sequenced from a single sample in a study of T cell responses to AZD1222 COVID-19 vaccine. Measured with immunoSEQ multiplex PCR; TCRdb has only the in-frame clones, and not every one. The sample holds nearly 110,000 clones, about nine tenths seen once. The sequences come from peripheral blood, collected 28 days after the second AZD1222 dose. The origin of the receptors is an adult who received the AZD1222 COVID-19 vaccine.

The genes are TRBV5-1 and TRBJ2-5; either TRBD1 or TRBD2 may fit D (6 bases each). V was shortened by 0 bases and J by 0 bases, with 12 bases between the two germline ends. The CDR3 loop spans 16 amino acids. CDR1 is SGHRS and CDR2 is YFSETQ in the germline V gene. The DNA for the CDR3 is TGCGCCAGCAGCTTGGGAAGGGGGGTGTACCAAGAGACCCAGTACTTC. This translates into CASSLGRGVYQETQYF. Drawing the rest from reference TRBV5-1 and TRBJ2-5, the complete variable domain is KAGVTQTPRYLIKTRGQQVTLSCSPISGHRSVSWYQQTPGQGLQFLFEYFSETQRNKGNFPGRFSGRQFSNSRSEMNVSTLELGDSALYLCASSLGRGVYQETQYFGPGTRLLVL.

J is TRBJ2-2 and V is TRBV4-3; maybe TRBD1 (6 bases). Germline V gene lookup returns CDR1 LGHNA and CDR2 YSLEER. V lost 1 base and J lost 4, with 19 bases in between. This CDR3 has 18 residues. The CDR3 here is CASSQGGHSSPGTGELFF. CDR3 bases: TGCGCCAGCAGCCAAGGGGGACATTCCTCCCCGGGCACCGGGGAGCTGTTTTTT.

The chain links TRBV7-2 to TRBJ1-1; D might be TRBD1 (6 bases). V was pared by 1 base and J by 0 bases, with 18 bases between. The CDR3 covers 18 residues. Per germline, CDR1 SGHTA and CDR2 FQGNSA. This CDR3 is CASSLEAGVPVLNTEAFF. DNA for the CDR3: TGTGCCAGCAGCTTAGAGGCAGGGGTGCCCGTTCTGAACACTGAAGCTTTCTTT.

The gene calls are TRBV19 and TRBJ1-4; D is perhaps TRBD1 (5 bases). Germline V gene lookup returns CDR1 LNHDA and CDR2 SQIVND (reference sequence). The CDR3 is made up of 15 amino acids. V lost 6 bases and J lost 7, with 18 bases in between. The CDR3 spells CASRTPDSGSEKLFF. The DNA for the CDR3 is TGTGCCAGTAGAACCCCCGACAGTGGCAGTGAAAAACTGTTTTTT.

This rearrangement joins TRBV7-2 to TRBJ1-2; D call uncertain. Trimming pared 2 bases from V and 10 bases from J, leaving 17 bases between. Germline CDR1 SGHTA, CDR2 FQGNSA. This CDR3 contains 14 residues. CDR3 DNA: TGTGCCAGCAGCTTAAACGGGGTAGGGTTGGACTACACCTTC. This codes for CASSLNGVGLDYTF.

The chain employs TRBV2 and TRBJ1-5; D gene ambiguous. Germline V gives CDR1 SNHLY, CDR2 FYNNEI. CDR3 length equals 15 residues. V was cut by 7 bases and J by 7 bases, with 20 bases left in between. CDR3 region: CASKEGWAARQPQHF. The DNA for the CDR3 is TGTGCCAGCAAAGAAGGGTGGGCTGCTCGACAGCCCCAGCATTTT.

This chain connects TRBV3-1 (or the pseudogene TRBV3-2) to TRBJ2-2; D remains unclear. The ends were cut back, 2 bases at V and 6 bases at J, with 13 bases in the middle. The CDR3 is 15 amino acids. Germline assignment: CDR1 LGHDT and CDR2 YNNKEL (reference sequence). In DNA form, the CDR3 reads TGTGCCAGCAGCCAATCCCCTAACCGGGCCGGGGAGCTGTTTTTT. As protein: CASSQSPNRAGELFF.

The gene calls are TRBV20-1 and TRBJ2-2; TRBD2 aligns across 9 bases. The CDR3 sequence is 13 residues long. In germline, CDR1 is DFQATT, CDR2 SNEGSKA (reference sequence). Germline trimming cut 3 bases from V and 5 bases from J; bases unmatched to any gene: 1. CDR3 sequence: CSASSGGTGELFF. The DNA of the CDR3 is TGCAGTGCTAGTAGCGGGGGAACCGGGGAGCTGTTTTTT.

The CDR3 loop reads CASSTGRGWGNQPQHF. DNA of the CDR3: TGTGCCAGTAGTACGGGTAGGGGTTGGGGCAATCAGCCCCAGCATTTT. This chain uses TRBV19 with TRBJ1-5; possibly TRBD1 for D (5 bases). Germline V lookup: CDR1 LNHDA, CDR2 SQIVND (reference sequence). Between the trimmed V and J ends, which lost 4 bases and 2 bases, there was a span of 15 bases. This CDR3 comprises 16 residues.

The J gene is TRBJ2-3, the V gene TRBV11-2; 8 bases fit TRBD1. Germline V gives CDR1 SGHAT, CDR2 FQNNGV. The CDR3 is made up of 14 amino acids. The trim removed 5 bases at V and 12 bases at J, leaving 13 bases unmatched. The DNA of the CDR3 is TGTGCCAGCAGCGGGGGGACAGGCCCATATCTTCAGTATTTT. Its protein is CASSGGTGPYLQYF.

The V call is TRBV4-3, the J call TRBJ1-4; a weak D match, TRBD1 (5 bases). This CDR3 contains 16 residues. Germline V gene lookup returns CDR1 LGHNA and CDR2 YSLEER. V lost 1 base and J lost 3, with 12 bases in between. The CDR3 here is CASSQGHRTSNEKLFF. DNA of the CDR3: TGCGCCAGCAGCCAAGGGCACAGGACATCTAATGAAAAACTGTTTTTT.

This clone was detected only once. The CDR3 loop reads CASSRGTGYYEAFF. The CDR3 DNA reads TGTGCCAGCAGCCGCGGGACAGGCTACTATGAAGCTTTCTTT. V is TRBV3-1 (or the pseudogene TRBV3-2) and J is TRBJ1-1; the match to TRBD1 covers 8 bases. Germline loops: CDR1 LGHDT, CDR2 YNNKEL (reference sequence). This CDR3 spans 14 amino acids. Losses at the gene ends were 4 bases for V and 7 bases for J; bases not matched to a gene: 8.

The chain has TRBV6-2 or TRBV6-3 and TRBJ2-7; TRBD1 matches 8 bases. CDR3 length: 14 residues. CDR1 is MNHEY and CDR2 is SVGEGT in the germline V gene. J lost 2 bases, V lost 5 bases, and 5 bases had no gene match. In nucleotides, the CDR3 is TGTGCCAGCAGTCACGGACAGGGTCCCTACGAGCAGTACTTC. It yields the protein CASSHGQGPYEQYF.

The CDR3 sequence is CASSQEIGRGEAETQYF. The CDR3 region has the DNA TGCGCCAGCAGCCAAGAGATAGGGCGGGGGGAGGCAGAGACCCAGTACTTC. V usage is TRBV4-3 and J usage is TRBJ2-5; TRBD2 matches at 8 bases. The CDR3 totals 17 residues. Germline lookup yields CDR1 LGHNA and CDR2 YSLEER. The junction had 10 bases not matched to a gene; V was cut back by 0 bases and J by 4 bases.